A selection of T cell receptor beta chains follows, all from one sample in a study of identical twins. TCRdb re-analysed the 5' RACE reads in MiXCR, keeping a single row per CDR3 protein. The sample contains around 1.7 million distinct CDR3 sequences, around 33% of which appear only once. The sequencing input was cord blood. All receptors derive from a newborn girl in good health. The CDR3 runs from the conserved cysteine through the conserved F or W. D genes are given only for firm matches. Part of the rows lack a size; the others show once, few, many or a class for expanded clones.

>TRBJ1-6|NA|15|TRBV6-6|few
CASSPGRSYNSPLHF
TGTGCCAGCAGCCCGGGCCGGTCTTATAATTCACCCCTCCACTTT
>TRBJ2-3|TRBD2|15|TRBV7-2|once
CASSFRTSGTDTRYF
TGTGCCAGCAGCTTTCGGACTAGCGGCACAGATACGCGGTATTTT
>TRBJ2-1|NA|12|TRBV7-9|NA
CASSVRGYEQFF
TGTGCCAGCAGTGTAAGAGGCTATGAGCAGTTCTTC
>TRBJ2-7|NA|17|TRBV30|NA
CAWRGNVVQGVSYEQYF
TGTGCCTGGAGAGGTAATGTAGTCCAGGGTGTCTCCTACGAGCAGTACTTC
>TRBJ2-3|TRBD2|18|TRBV12-3/TRBV12-4|NA
CASSLPKLAAPRTDTQYF
TGTGCCAGCAGTTTACCAAAACTAGCGGCCCCTCGCACAGATACGCAGTATTTT
>TRBJ1-4|TRBD1|15|TRBV7-9|NA
CASRVKGGINEKLFF
TGTGCCAGCAGAGTCAAAGGGGGCATTAATGAAAAACTGTTTTTT
>TRBJ1-2|NA|15|TRBV4-2|few
CASSQDTDRPYGYTF
TGTGCCAGCAGCCAAGATACAGACAGGCCCTATGGCTACACCTTC
>TRBJ1-5|NA|14|TRBV25-1|NA
CASSDTGRDQPQHF
TGTGCCAGCAGTGATACAGGGAGAGATCAGCCCCAGCATTTT
>TRBJ1-5|NA|15|TRBV7-2|NA
CASSLAGSLNQPQHF
TGTGCCAGCAGCTTGGCAGGGTCCTTAAATCAGCCCCAGCATTTT
>TRBJ2-7|TRBD2|14|TRBV20-1|NA
CSARGEGTVYEQYF
TGCAGTGCTAGAGGGGAGGGGACGGTCTACGAGCAGTACTTC
>TRBJ2-5|TRBD2|19|TRBV10-3|many
CAISGGKPGTSGLEETQYF
TGTGCCATCAGTGGGGGAAAACCCGGGACTAGCGGCTTAGAAGAGACCCAGTACTTC
>TRBJ2-5|TRBD2|14|TRBV5-5|few
CASSRDYREETQYF
TGTGCCAGCAGTCGGGACTACCGAGAAGAGACCCAGTACTTC
>TRBJ1-2|NA|13|TRBV9|NA
CASSVVLRFGYTF
TGTGCCAGCAGCGTAGTTCTCCGGTTTGGCTACACCTTC
>TRBJ1-1|TRBD1|16|TRBV4-1|NA
CASSQVRQGWDTEAFF
TGCGCCAGCAGCCAAGTCAGACAGGGCTGGGACACTGAAGCTTTCTTT
>TRBJ2-5|TRBD1|15|TRBV4-1|NA
CASSQWDRQQETQYF
TGCGCCAGCAGCCAATGGGACAGGCAACAAGAGACCCAGTACTTC
>TRBJ2-7|TRBD2|17|TRBV6-5|NA
CASSYSGPAGVSYEQYF
TGTGCCAGCAGTTACTCTGGGCCAGCGGGAGTGTCCTACGAGCAGTACTTC
>TRBJ2-3|TRBD2|15|TRBV6-1|many
CASRTSGGSTDTQYF
TGTGCCAGCAGGACTAGCGGGGGGAGCACAGATACGCAGTATTTT
>TRBJ2-3|NA|13|TRBV9|many
CASSVVTTDTQYF
TGTGCCAGCAGCGTAGTGACCACAGATACGCAGTATTTT
>TRBJ2-3|NA|19|TRBV9|NA
CASSVLPGDRRTMGDTQYF
TGTGCCAGCAGCGTTTTACCGGGGGACCGACGGACGATGGGAGATACGCAGTATTTT
>TRBJ1-3|NA|16|TRBV7-9|NA
CASSLEQVFFGNTIYF
TGTGCCAGCAGCTTAGAACAGGTCTTCTTTGGAAACACCATATATTTT
>TRBJ2-5|NA|15|TRBV3-1|NA
CASSQVPQSQGTQYF
TGTGCCAGCAGCCAAGTCCCACAGAGCCAAGGGACCCAGTACTTC
>TRBJ1-2|NA|14|TRBV11-2|few
CASSLGSSGYGYTF
TGTGCCAGCAGCTTAGGTTCAAGTGGCTATGGCTACACCTTC
>TRBJ2-7|NA|12|TRBV2|many
CASSERSYEQYF
TGTGCCAGCAGTGAAAGATCCTACGAGCAGTACTTC
>TRBJ2-3|NA|13|TRBV6-2/TRBV6-3|NA
CASARGYTDTQYF
TGTGCCAGCGCACGGGGCTACACAGATACGCAGTATTTT
>TRBJ2-1|TRBD2|16|TRBV24-1|NA
CATSDLASGGGNEQFF
TGTGCCACCAGTGATTTGGCTAGCGGGGGGGGCAATGAGCAGTTCTTC
>TRBJ1-6|TRBD1|13|TRBV29-1|few
CSVVTGPNSPLHF
TGCAGCGTGGTGACAGGGCCTAATTCACCCCTCCACTTT
>TRBJ1-5|NA|13|TRBV11-2|NA
CASSGGWAQPQHF
TGTGCCAGCAGCGGAGGGTGGGCTCAGCCCCAGCATTTT
>TRBJ2-7|NA|16|TRBV25-1|NA
CASSEGWNHSYNEQYF
TGTGCCAGCAGTGAAGGATGGAACCACTCCTACAATGAGCAGTACTTC
>TRBJ2-3|NA|14|TRBV27|NA
CASSPFRETDTQYF
TGTGCCAGCAGTCCCTTCCGGGAGACAGATACGCAGTATTTT
>TRBJ1-5|NA|13|TRBV15|few
CATSLYSNQPQHF
TGTGCCACCAGCTTGTACAGCAATCAGCCCCAGCATTTT
>TRBJ1-1|NA|13|TRBV29-1|few
CSVEPGPNTEAFF
TGCAGCGTTGAACCAGGGCCGAACACTGAAGCTTTCTTT
>TRBJ2-3|NA|16|TRBV15|many
CATSREGLHHTDTQYF
TGTGCCACCAGCAGAGAGGGTCTTCACCACACAGATACGCAGTATTTT
>TRBJ2-5|NA|13|TRBV18|NA
CASSPQGGETQYF
TGTGCCAGCAGCCCACAGGGGGGGGAGACCCAGTACTTC
>TRBJ2-2|NA|17|TRBV5-1|NA
CASSLLGQGANTGELFF
TGCGCCAGCAGCTTGTTGGGTCAGGGCGCCAACACCGGGGAGCTGTTTTTT